This is a list of T cell receptor beta chains from one sample in a study of blood T cell repertoires in COVID-19. Only in-frame clones appear in the TCRdb table, and some are missing; sequencing was by immunoSEQ multiplex PCR. Of 250,000 or so clones detected, more than 80% appear once; the ten largest clones hold 4.1%. What was sequenced was PBMCs or T cells enriched from blood (not recorded which). The receptors were sampled from a woman under 40 with acute COVID-19. CDR3s include the opening cysteine and the closing phenylalanine or tryptophan. D genes are given only for firm matches. Expanded clones get a size class; other rows say once, few or many, or leave the size out.

clone_size j_call d_call v_call cdr3_nt cdr3_aa
. TRBJ1-4 TRBD1 TRBV5-1 TGCGCCAGCAGCCGCGGACAGGGGAGGGAAAAACTGTTTTTT CASSRGQGREKLFF
. TRBJ2-2 TRBD2 TRBV6-2/TRBV6-3 TGTGCCAGCAGTTACTCGGGGGGGGAGATGATGCACACCGGGGAGCTGTTTTTT CASSYSGGEMMHTGELFF
. TRBJ2-5 TRBD1 TRBV11-2 TGTGCCAGCAGCGACGGACAGGGGCGACAAAAAGAGACCCAGTACTTC CASSDGQGRQKETQYF
once TRBJ2-5 TRBD1 TRBV27 TGTGCCAGCAGCGTAAACAGGGGACCACAAGAGACCCAGTACTTC CASSVNRGPQETQYF
. TRBJ1-6 . TRBV18 TGTGCCAGCTCACTTGAGAGAAGCTCCTATAATTCACCCCTCCACTTT CASSLERSSYNSPLHF
. TRBJ2-7 TRBD1 TRBV9 TGTGCCAGCAGCGAGGGACAGGGCACCTACGAGCAGTACTTC CASSEGQGTYEQYF
. TRBJ2-1 TRBD2 TRBV28 TGTGCCAGCAGTTCGAGGGAAGCGGGGGCGCAAAAAACCCCCAATGAGCAGTTCTTC CASSSREAGAQKTPNEQFF
. TRBJ2-5 TRBD2 TRBV7-9 TGTGCCAGCAGCTTAGCGGATCCTAGCGGGAGAATCCAAGAGACCCAGTACTTC CASSLADPSGRIQETQYF
. TRBJ2-1 . TRBV19 TGTGCCAGTAGTATCCAAGTCTTAGCGGTACAGGAGGGCGGTCGTAATGAGCAGTTCTTC CASSIQVLAVQEGGRNEQFF
. TRBJ2-7 . TRBV27 TGTGCCAGCAGTTCTGGCCGGAACAGATACGAGCAGTACTTC CASSSGRNRYEQYF
. TRBJ2-3 . TRBV5-4 TGTGCCAGCAGCTTGGTCGGTATTTCAGATACGCAGTATTTT CASSLVGISDTQYF
. TRBJ2-1 . TRBV7-2 TGTGCCAGCAACATCCAAAACAATGAGCAGTTCTTC CASNIQNNEQFF
. TRBJ2-7 . TRBV6-5 TGTGCCAGCAGCCCCCCGGCGGGGGCCTCCTACGAGCAGTACTTC CASSPPAGASYEQYF
. TRBJ2-1 TRBD1 TRBV19 TGTGCCAGTAGTCTTGACAGGGCCAACAATGAGCAGTTCTTC CASSLDRANNEQFF
. TRBJ1-1 TRBD1 TRBV13 TGTGCCAGCAGCCCGACAGGGGCGGGCACTGAAGCTTTCTTT CASSPTGAGTEAFF